This T cell receptor (beta chain) emerged from a study of T cells after yellow fever vaccination. Study findings and constraints: Subsequent to the booster, the majority of primary-vaccination clones reappeared (96% CD4, 80% to 90% CD8).

The CDR3 is made up of 14 amino acids. V shed 6 bases, J shed 2 bases, and the junction held 6 bases outside the gene matches. Germline lookup yields CDR1 DFQATT and CDR2 SNEGSKA (reference sequence). One entry per CDR3 protein, called by TCRdb with MiXCR from the 5' RACE reads. The sample has about 69,000 distinct CDR3 sequences; 5% to 6.5% are singletons. There are many counts of this clonotype. Antigen specificity is unknown. The rearrangement joins TRBV20-1 to TRBJ2-3, with 9 bases fitting TRBD1. The receptor's source is a man between 18 and 29 years old who received the YFV17D yellow fever vaccine. The sequenced sample was CD4+ T cells sorted from PBMCs, obtained roughly 15 days after the first yellow fever vaccination. CDR3 coding DNA: TGCAGTGCGCTGGGACAGGGTGTCACAGATACGCAGTATTTT. Its translation is CSALGQGVTDTQYF.